This T cell receptor beta chain derives from a study of OX40 agonist ivuxolimab in advanced cancers. Study at large: Ivuxolimab, an antibody that agonizes OX40 (CD134), was administered to the patients. Three partial responders included one hepatocellular carcinoma patient and two cutaneous melanoma patients.

About this clone itself: Its antigen is unidentified.

With 4 bases removed from V and 1 base from J, the gap between germline ends came to 11 bases. The CDR3 has 14 amino acids. Germline V gene sequence: CDR1 SGDLS, CDR2 YYNGEE. Study results and limitations: At doses 0.1 to 3.0 mg/kg, CD4+ and CD8+ clones expanded.

Data came from immunoSEQ multiplex PCR; TCRdb stores just in-frame clones and leaves some out. The top ten clones hold 3.5% to 4.5% of a sample with tens of thousands of clones, roughly 80% of them seen once. The chain recombines TRBV9 with TRBJ1-1; D gene unclear. Sequencing was performed on CD4+ or CD8+ T cells sorted from blood, taken in a trial of the OX40 agonist ivuxolimab. The origin of this receptor is an adult with an advanced solid tumor such as melanoma, head and neck, liver or kidney cancer. The CDR3 DNA is TGTGCCAGCAGCTTACAGATGACGAACACTGAAGCTTTCTTT. Protein: CASSLQMTNTEAFF.